This TCR beta chain was captured by sequencing in a study of CD8+ T cells in alopecia areata. Study outcomes and limitations: Shared TCR sequences were less clear between patients than in mice, possibly partly from HLA diversity. Besides other cells, scalp samples also yield sequences of resident alphabeta T cells from normal skin. Across lesional scalp, and particularly alopecia totalis/universalis, clonality surpassed that of normal scalp.

This clone is medium-sized. Its antigen is undetermined. The length of the CDR3 is 13 residues. V was shortened by 5 bases and J by 3 bases, with 7 bases between the two germline ends. Germline V gene sequence: CDR1 SEHNR, CDR2 FQNEAQ (reference sequence). Once RNA had been extracted, it was reverse transcribed into cDNA to act as the sequencing template. TCRdb's table, derived via immunoSEQ multiplex PCR, lists solely in-frame clones and lacks some. The sample contains over 150,000 clones, around 50% of which appear only once. PBMCs provided sorted CD4+ and CD8+ T cells. Sequencing was carried out using CD8+ T cells sorted from blood. V and J are TRBV7-9 and TRBJ1-4, with D uncertain. The source is a human donor in good health. The CDR3 DNA reads as TGTGCCAGCAGCCCCTTGGCTAATGAAAAACTGTTTTTT. Translating gives CASSPLANEKLFF.